The present T cell receptor beta chain was sequenced within a study of T cell responses to AZD1222 COVID-19 vaccine. Study-wide findings and caveats: At baseline, just five to seven AZD1222 recipients tested seropositive. Epitopes outside B.1.351 and B.1.1.7 mutated regions reportedly drew nearly half of spike TCRs. It should be noted that donors were predominantly white British and more often female, and clonal diversity was possibly underestimated.

Measured with immunoSEQ multiplex PCR; TCRdb has only the in-frame clones, and not every one. This sample has under 30,000 clones, with roughly 84% found just once. For this clone: Its antigen is unknown.

Second-dose groups at about 4 or about 12 weeks were pooled. Germline trimming cut 6 bases from V and 4 bases from J; bases unmatched to any gene: 3. Per the germline V gene, CDR1 is SNHLY and CDR2 is FYNNEI. The CDR3 contains 13 residues. The input for sequencing was peripheral blood, taken 28 days after the second AZD1222 dose. The TCR was taken from an adult who received the AZD1222 COVID-19 vaccine. V usage is TRBV2 and J usage is TRBJ1-5; TRBD1 aligns across 7 bases. In nucleotides, the CDR3 is TGTGCCAGCAGGGGACAGTTAAATCAGCCCCAGCATTTT. Amino acids: CASRGQLNQPQHF.